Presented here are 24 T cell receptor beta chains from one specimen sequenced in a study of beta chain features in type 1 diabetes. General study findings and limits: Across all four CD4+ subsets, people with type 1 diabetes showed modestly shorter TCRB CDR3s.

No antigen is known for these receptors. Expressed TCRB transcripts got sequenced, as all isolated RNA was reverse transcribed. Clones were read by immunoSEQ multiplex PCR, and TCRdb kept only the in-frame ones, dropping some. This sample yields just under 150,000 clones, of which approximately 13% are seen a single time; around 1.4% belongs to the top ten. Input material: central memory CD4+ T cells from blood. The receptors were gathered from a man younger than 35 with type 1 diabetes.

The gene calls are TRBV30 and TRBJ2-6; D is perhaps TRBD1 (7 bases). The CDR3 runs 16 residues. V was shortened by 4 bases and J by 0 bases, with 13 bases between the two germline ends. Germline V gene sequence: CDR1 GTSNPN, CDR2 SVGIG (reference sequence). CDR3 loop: CAWTAGGSSGANVLTF. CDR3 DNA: TGTGCCTGGACCGCAGGGGGGAGCTCTGGGGCCAACGTCCTGACTTTC.

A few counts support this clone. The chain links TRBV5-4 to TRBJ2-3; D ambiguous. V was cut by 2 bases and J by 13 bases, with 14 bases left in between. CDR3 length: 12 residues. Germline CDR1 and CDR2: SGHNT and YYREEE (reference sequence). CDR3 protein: CASSFDRGFEYF. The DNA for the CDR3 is TGTGCCAGCAGCTTCGATAGAGGTTTTGAGTATTTT. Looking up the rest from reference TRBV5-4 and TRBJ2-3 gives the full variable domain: ETGVTQSPTHLIKTRGQQVTLRCSSQSGHNTVSWYQQALGQGPQFIFQYYREEENGRGNFPPRFSGLQFPNYSSELNVNALELDDSALYLCASSFDRGFEYFGPGTRLTVL.

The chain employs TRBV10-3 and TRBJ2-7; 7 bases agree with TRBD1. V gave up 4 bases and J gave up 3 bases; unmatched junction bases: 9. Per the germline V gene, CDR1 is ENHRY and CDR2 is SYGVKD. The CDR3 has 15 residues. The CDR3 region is CAISVGTGVLYEQYF. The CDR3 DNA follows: TGTGCCATCAGTGTCGGCACAGGGGTCCTCTACGAGCAGTACTTC.

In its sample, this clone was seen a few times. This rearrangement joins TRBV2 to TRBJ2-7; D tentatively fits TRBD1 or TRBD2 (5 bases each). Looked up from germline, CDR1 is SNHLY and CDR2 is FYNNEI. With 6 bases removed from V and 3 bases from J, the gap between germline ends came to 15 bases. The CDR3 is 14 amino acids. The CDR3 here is CASRWDVGLYEQYF. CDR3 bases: TGTGCCAGCAGGTGGGACGTTGGGCTCTACGAGCAGTACTTC.

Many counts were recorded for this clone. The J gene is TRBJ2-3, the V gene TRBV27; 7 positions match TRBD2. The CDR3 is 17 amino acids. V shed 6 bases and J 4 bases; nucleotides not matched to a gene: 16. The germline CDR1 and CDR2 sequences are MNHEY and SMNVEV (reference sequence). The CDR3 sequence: CASSKLGAGVQSDTQYF. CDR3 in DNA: TGTGCCAGCAGCAAACTCGGTGCGGGAGTACAGTCAGATACGCAGTATTTT.

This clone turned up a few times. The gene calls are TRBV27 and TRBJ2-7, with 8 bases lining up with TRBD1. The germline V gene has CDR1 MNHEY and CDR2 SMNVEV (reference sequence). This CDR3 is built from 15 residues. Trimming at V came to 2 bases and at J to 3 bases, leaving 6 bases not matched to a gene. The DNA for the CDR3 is TGTGCCAGCAGTTTAGGTACAGGGGGGTACTACGAGCAGTACTTC. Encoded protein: CASSLGTGGYYEQYF.

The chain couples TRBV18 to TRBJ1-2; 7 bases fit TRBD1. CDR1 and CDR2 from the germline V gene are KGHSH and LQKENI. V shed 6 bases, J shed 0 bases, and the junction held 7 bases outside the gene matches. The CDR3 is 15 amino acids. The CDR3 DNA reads TGTGCCAGCTCGCCGGACAGGACCCCTAACTATGGCTACACCTTC. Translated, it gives CASSPDRTPNYGYTF.

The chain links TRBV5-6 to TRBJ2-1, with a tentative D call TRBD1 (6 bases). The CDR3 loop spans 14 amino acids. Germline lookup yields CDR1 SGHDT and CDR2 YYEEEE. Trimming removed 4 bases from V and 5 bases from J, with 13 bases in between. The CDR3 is CASSHTGSHNEQFF. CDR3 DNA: TGTGCCAGCAGCCATACAGGGAGCCACAATGAGCAGTTCTTC.

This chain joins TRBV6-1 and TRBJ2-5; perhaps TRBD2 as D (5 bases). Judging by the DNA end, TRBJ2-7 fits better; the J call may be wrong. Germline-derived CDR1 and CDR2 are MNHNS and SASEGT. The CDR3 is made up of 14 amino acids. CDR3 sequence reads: CASSEFSGTYEQYF. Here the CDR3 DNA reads TGTGCCAGCAGTGAATTCAGCGGTACCTACGAGCAGTACTTC.

This CDR3 reads CASSLPGGPSTDTQYF. In nucleotides, the CDR3 is TGTGCCAGCAGCTTACCGGGGGGCCCTAGCACAGATACGCAGTATTTT. This chain connects TRBV7-9 to TRBJ2-3, with a tentative D call TRBD2 (7 bases). CDR1 is SEHNR and CDR2 is FQNEAQ in the germline V gene (reference sequence). CDR3 length: 16 amino acids. Trimming pared 2 bases from V and 0 bases from J, leaving 12 bases between.

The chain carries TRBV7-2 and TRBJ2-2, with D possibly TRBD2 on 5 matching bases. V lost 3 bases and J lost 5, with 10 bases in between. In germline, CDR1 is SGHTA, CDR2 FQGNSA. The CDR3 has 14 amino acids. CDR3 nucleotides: TGTGCCAGCAGCTTGTCCGGGGAGACCGGGGAGCTGTTTTTT. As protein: CASSLSGETGELFF.

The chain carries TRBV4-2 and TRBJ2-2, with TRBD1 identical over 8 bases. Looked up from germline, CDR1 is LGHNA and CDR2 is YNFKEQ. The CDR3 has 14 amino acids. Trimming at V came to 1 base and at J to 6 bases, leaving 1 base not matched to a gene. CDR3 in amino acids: CASSQGTGSGELFF. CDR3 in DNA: TGTGCCAGCAGCCAAGGGACAGGGTCCGGGGAGCTGTTTTTT.

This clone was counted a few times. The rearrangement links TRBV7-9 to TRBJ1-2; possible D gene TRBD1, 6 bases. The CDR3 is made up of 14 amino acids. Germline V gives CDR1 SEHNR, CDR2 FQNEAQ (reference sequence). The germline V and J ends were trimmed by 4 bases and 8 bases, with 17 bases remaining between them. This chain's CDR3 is CASSSPSRGEGYTF. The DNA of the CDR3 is TGTGCCAGCAGCTCTCCCTCCAGGGGAGAAGGCTACACCTTC.

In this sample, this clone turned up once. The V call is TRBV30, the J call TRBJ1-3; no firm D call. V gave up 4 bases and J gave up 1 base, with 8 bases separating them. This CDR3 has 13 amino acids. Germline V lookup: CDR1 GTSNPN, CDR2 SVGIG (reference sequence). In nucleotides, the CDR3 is TGTGCCTGGAATTCGGGGTCTGGAAACACCATATATTTT. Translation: CAWNSGSGNTIYF.

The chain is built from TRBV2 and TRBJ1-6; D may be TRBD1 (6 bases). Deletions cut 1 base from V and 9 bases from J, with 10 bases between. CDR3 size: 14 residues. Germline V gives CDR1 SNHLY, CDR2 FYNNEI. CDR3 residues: CASSEDRVGSPLHF. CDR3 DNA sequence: TGTGCCAGCAGTGAAGACAGGGTTGGTTCACCCCTCCACTTT.

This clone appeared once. CDR3 in amino acids: CASSQDDSRGSNQPQHF. The CDR3 DNA reads as TGTGCCAGCAGCCAAGATGATAGTAGGGGAAGCAATCAGCCCCAGCATTTT. The V gene is TRBV4-2, the J gene TRBJ1-5; D is perhaps TRBD1 (5 bases). This CDR3 has 17 residues. V was cut by 0 bases and J by 1 base, with 13 bases left in between. Germline-derived CDR1 and CDR2 are LGHNA and YNFKEQ.

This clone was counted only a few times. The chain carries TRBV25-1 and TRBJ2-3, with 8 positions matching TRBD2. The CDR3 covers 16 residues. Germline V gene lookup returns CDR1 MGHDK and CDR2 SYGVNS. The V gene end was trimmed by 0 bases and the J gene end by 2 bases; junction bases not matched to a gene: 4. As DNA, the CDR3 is TGTGCCAGCAGTGAATATGTAGCGGGGCACACAGATACGCAGTATTTT. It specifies CASSEYVAGHTDTQYF. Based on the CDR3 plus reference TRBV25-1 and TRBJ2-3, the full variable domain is EADIYQTPRYLVIGTGKKITLECSQTMGHDKMYWYQQDPGMELHLIHYSYGVNSTEKGDLSSESTVSRIRTEHFPLTLESARPSHTSQYLCASSEYVAGHTDTQYFGPGTRLTVL.

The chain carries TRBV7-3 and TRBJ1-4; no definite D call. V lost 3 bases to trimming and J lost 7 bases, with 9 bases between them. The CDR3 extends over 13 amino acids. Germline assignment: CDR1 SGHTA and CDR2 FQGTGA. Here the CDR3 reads CASSFVGGEKLFF. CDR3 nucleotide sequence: TGTGCCAGCAGCTTCGTCGGAGGTGAAAAACTGTTTTTT.

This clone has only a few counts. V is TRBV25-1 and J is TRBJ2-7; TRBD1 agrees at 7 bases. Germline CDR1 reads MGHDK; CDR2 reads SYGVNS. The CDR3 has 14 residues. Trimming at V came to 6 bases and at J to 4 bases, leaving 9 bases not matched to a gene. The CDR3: CASSRDRVIYEQYF. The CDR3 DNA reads TGTGCCAGCAGCCGGGACAGAGTGATATACGAGCAGTACTTC.

The CDR3 spells CASSLGGAGRNEKLFF. The CDR3 nucleotides are TGTGCCAGCAGCTTAGGCGGCGCAGGGAGGAATGAAAAACTGTTTTTT. The V gene is TRBV7-2, the J gene TRBJ1-4, with D tentatively TRBD1 (5 bases). This CDR3 spans 16 amino acids. CDR1 and CDR2 (germline): SGHTA, FQGNSA. With 1 base removed from V and 5 bases from J, the gap between germline ends came to 14 bases.

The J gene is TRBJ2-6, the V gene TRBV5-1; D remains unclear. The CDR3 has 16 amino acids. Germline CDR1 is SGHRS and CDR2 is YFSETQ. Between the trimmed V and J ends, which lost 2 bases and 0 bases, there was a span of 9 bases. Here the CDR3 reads CASSFTADSGANVLTF. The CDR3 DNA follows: TGCGCCAGCAGCTTCACGGCAGACTCTGGGGCCAACGTCCTGACTTTC.

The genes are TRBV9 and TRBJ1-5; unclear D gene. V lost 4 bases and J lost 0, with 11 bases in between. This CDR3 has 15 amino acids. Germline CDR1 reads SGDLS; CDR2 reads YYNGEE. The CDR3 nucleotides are TGTGCCAGCAGCAAAGACGGTCATAGCAATCAGCCCCAGCATTTT. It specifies CASSKDGHSNQPQHF.

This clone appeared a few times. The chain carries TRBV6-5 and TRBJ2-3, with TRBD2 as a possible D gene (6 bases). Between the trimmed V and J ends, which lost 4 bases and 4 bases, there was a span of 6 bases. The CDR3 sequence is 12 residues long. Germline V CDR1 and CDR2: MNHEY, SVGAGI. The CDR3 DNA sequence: TGTGCCAGCAGTTCTAGCGCAGATACGCAGTATTTT. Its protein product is CASSSSADTQYF.

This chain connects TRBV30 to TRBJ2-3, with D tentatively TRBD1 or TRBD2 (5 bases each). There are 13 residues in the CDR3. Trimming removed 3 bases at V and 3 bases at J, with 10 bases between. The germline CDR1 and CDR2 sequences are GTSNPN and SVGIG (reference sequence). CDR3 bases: TGTGCCTGGAGGACCGGGGCGACAGATACGCAGTATTTT. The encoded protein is CAWRTGATDTQYF.